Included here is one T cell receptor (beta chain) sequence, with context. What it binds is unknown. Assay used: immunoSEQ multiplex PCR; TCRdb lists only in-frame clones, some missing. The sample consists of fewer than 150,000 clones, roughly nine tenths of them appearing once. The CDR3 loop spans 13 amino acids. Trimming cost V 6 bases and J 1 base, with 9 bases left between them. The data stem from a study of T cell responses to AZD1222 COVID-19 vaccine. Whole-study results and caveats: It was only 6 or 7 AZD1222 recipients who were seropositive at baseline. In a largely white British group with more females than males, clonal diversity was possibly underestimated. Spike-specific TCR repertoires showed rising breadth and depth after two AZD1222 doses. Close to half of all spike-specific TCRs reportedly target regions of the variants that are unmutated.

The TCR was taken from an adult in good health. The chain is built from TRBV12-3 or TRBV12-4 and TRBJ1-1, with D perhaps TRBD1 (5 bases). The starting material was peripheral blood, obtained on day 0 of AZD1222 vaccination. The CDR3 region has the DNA TGTGCCAGCAGCACGACAGCGAACACTGAAGCTTTCTTT. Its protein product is CASSTTANTEAFF.